This T cell receptor (beta chain) is drawn from a study of cytomegalovirus exposure and HLA in healthy donors. Primers included in the PCR were 60 Vbeta and 13 Jbeta primers. The protocol was immunoSEQ multiplex PCR, while the TCRdb copy is restricted to in-frame clones and leaves out a portion. This sample carries 140,000 to 150,000 clones, around two thirds of them seen once, and the ten largest clones take less than 2%. The length of the CDR3 is 15 residues. CDR1 is MDHEN, CDR2 SYDVKM, per germline. Trimming took off 3 bases at V and 1 base at J, with 10 bases between the two ends. The chain carries TRBV28 and TRBJ2-1; D is perhaps TRBD1 (5 bases). The sample taken for sequencing was PBMCs. This TCR was sampled from a male donor in good health and CMV-seronegative. In DNA form, the CDR3 reads TGTGCCAGCAGTTTCCCGACAGAATCCTACAATGAGCAGTTCTTC. It encodes CASSFPTESYNEQFF.